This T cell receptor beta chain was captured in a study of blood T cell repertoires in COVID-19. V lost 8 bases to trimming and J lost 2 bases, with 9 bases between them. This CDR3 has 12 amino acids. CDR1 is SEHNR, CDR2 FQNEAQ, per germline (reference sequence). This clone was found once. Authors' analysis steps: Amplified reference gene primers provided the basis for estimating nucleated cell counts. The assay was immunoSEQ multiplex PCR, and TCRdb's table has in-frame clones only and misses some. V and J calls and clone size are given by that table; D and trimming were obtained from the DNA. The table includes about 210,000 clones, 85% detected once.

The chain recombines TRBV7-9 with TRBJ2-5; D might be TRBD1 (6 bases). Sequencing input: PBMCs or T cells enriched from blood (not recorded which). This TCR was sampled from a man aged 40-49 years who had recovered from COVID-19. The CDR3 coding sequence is TGTGCCAGCGGACAGAGACAAGAGACCCAGTACTTC. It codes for CASGQRQETQYF.